One sample yielded the 14 T cell receptor beta chains listed below, sequenced in a study of shared clonotypes between healthy human individuals. TCRdb's copy holds only in-frame clones and misses some; the assay was immunoSEQ multiplex PCR. The data show 850,000 to 1,100,000 clones, with around three quarters seen just once and about 0.89% held by the top ten. Sequencing was performed on memory CD4+ T cells from PBMCs. Stated subset: CD45RA-negative fraction. The receptors derive from a young man in good health. Some clones in this sample may be carry-over from other donors' samples.

The chain links TRBV18 to TRBJ2-1; the match to TRBD1 covers 10 bases. Germline CDR1 KGHSH, CDR2 LQKENI. V trimming: 4 bases; J trimming: 2 bases; junction bases outside the gene matches: 2. The CDR3 is 15 amino acids. The CDR3 sequence is CASSRGTGAYNEQFF. The CDR3, as DNA: TGTGCCAGCTCACGAGGGACAGGGGCCTACAATGAGCAGTTCTTC. The whole variable domain, filled in from reference TRBV18 and TRBJ2-1, reads NAGVMQNPRHLVRRRGQEARLRCSPMKGHSHVYWYRQLPEEGLKFMVYLQKENIIDESGMPKERFSAEFPKEGPSILRIQQVVRGDSAAYFCASSRGTGAYNEQFFGPGTRLTVL.

The J gene is TRBJ2-7, the V gene TRBV7-2, with 12 bases identical to TRBD2. The trim removed 1 base at V and 4 bases at J, leaving 2 bases unmatched. The germline CDR1 and CDR2 sequences are SGHTA and FQGNSA. The length of the CDR3 is 15 residues. Written as DNA, the CDR3 is TGTGCCAGCAGCTTAGTTCTAGCGGGAGGGTACGAGCAGTACTTC. This gives the protein CASSLVLAGGYEQYF.

V gene TRBV28 combines with J gene TRBJ2-2; D is uncertain. The germline V gene has CDR1 MDHEN and CDR2 SYDVKM. This CDR3 has 16 amino acids. V lost 3 bases to trimming and J lost 1 base, with 12 bases between them. CDR3: CASSFGDSQNTGELFF. In DNA, the CDR3 is TGTGCCAGCAGTTTTGGAGACTCCCAGAACACCGGGGAGCTGTTTTTT.

The rearrangement links TRBV7-8 to TRBJ1-1, with 8 bases lining up with TRBD1. Per germline, CDR1 SGHVS and CDR2 FQNEAQ. Trimming removed 5 bases from V and 1 base from J; junction bases left unmatched: 3. CDR3 length equals 14 residues. The CDR3 protein is CASSRQGTNTEAFF. CDR3 in DNA: TGTGCCAGCAGCCGACAGGGGACGAACACTGAAGCTTTCTTT.

The chain uses TRBV5-5 and TRBJ2-7; a possible D gene is TRBD1 (5 bases). CDR1 is SGHKS and CDR2 is YYEKEE in the germline V gene (reference sequence). V lost 0 bases to trimming and J lost 3 bases, with 16 bases between them. This CDR3 region has 16 residues. CDR3 sequence (DNA): TGTGCCAGCAGCTTGGCCAGTTCTCCAGGGCTCTACGAGCAGTACTTC. Translated: CASSLASSPGLYEQYF.

In the case of this clone: Sequence at one end of the junction differs from germline and may be a read error. The gene calls are TRBV2 and TRBJ1-1; 9 positions match TRBD1. The CDR3 runs to 14 residues. Germline V gives CDR1 SNHLY, CDR2 FYNNEI. The CDR3 coding sequence is TGTGCCAGCAGTGGAGACAGGGGGAACCCTGAAGCTTTCTTT. Its translation: CASSGDRGNPEAFF.

The V and J genes are TRBV5-1 and TRBJ2-1, with D possibly TRBD2 on 6 matching bases. The CDR3 spans 13 residues. In germline, CDR1 is SGHRS, CDR2 YFSETQ. Trimming took 3 bases from V and 7 from J, leaving 11 bases between them. The CDR3 DNA sequence: TGCGCCAGCAGCTCATGGGACTTTAATGAGCAGTTCTTC. This sequence encodes CASSSWDFNEQFF.

Concerning this clone itself: Distinct nucleotide sequences in the sample also encode this CDR3. The V call is TRBV30, the J call TRBJ2-5; D is perhaps TRBD2 (5 bases). The V and J ends lost 2 bases and 5 bases respectively, with 9 bases between them. CDR3 length equals 12 residues. Germline loops: CDR1 GTSNPN, CDR2 SVGIG (reference sequence). CDR3 nucleotides: TGTGCCTGGAGTCCTCGAGGGGAGACCCAGTACTTC. It codes for CAWSPRGETQYF.

J is TRBJ2-7 and V is TRBV27; 11 bases are a match to TRBD1. Germline-derived CDR1 and CDR2 are MNHEY and SMNVEV (reference sequence). V trimming: 6 bases; J trimming: 6 bases; junction bases outside the gene matches: 7. The CDR3 length is 14 residues. CDR3 DNA sequence: TGTGCCAGCAGCCGCCCGGACAGGGGGCCCGAGCAGTACTTC. Its translation: CASSRPDRGPEQYF.

This clone was picked up one time. The V gene is TRBV4-2, the J gene TRBJ2-3, with a weak D call TRBD2 (5 bases). The CDR3 has 13 residues. Trimming took 1 base from V and 11 from J, leaving 13 bases between them. Germline assignment: CDR1 LGHNA and CDR2 YNFKEQ. This chain's CDR3 is CASSQGSLAWQYF. As DNA, the CDR3 is TGTGCCAGCAGCCAAGGTAGTCTAGCCTGGCAGTATTTT.

V gene TRBV30 combines with J gene TRBJ2-7; D perhaps matches TRBD1 (6 bases). CDR1 GTSNPN and CDR2 SVGIG come from the germline V gene (reference sequence). The germline V and J ends were trimmed by 4 bases and 5 bases, with 12 bases remaining between them. There are 12 residues in the CDR3. CDR3 nucleotide sequence: TGTGCCTGGACCAGACAGGTGGACGAGCAGTACTTC. It yields the protein CAWTRQVDEQYF.

The V and J genes are TRBV6-6 and TRBJ1-1; 8 bases match TRBD1. Germline loops: CDR1 MNHNY, CDR2 SVGAGI (reference sequence). With 6 bases clipped from V and 7 bases from J, the junction kept 4 bases outside the gene matches. CDR3 length equals 12 residues. The CDR3 DNA reads as TGTGCCAGCAGCCCAGGGGGCCTTGAAGCTTTCTTT. Protein product: CASSPGGLEAFF.

The V call is TRBV7-2, the J call TRBJ2-3; TRBD1 might be the D (6 bases). Between the trimmed V and J ends, which lost 4 bases and 1 base, there was a span of 12 bases. Germline CDR1 SGHTA, CDR2 FQGNSA. The length of the CDR3 is 15 residues. CDR3 loop: CASSYSRGRTDTQYF. The CDR3 bases are TGTGCCAGCAGCTATAGCAGGGGCCGCACAGATACGCAGTATTTT. The variable domain in full, with the rest retrieved from reference TRBV7-2 and TRBJ2-3, is GAGVSQSPSNKVTEKGKDVELRCDPISGHTALYWYRQSLGQGLEFLIYFQGNSAPDKSGLPSDRFSAERTGGSVSTLTIQRTQQEDSAVYLCASSYSRGRTDTQYFGPGTRLTVL.

V gene TRBV27 combines with J gene TRBJ2-2; D is unclear. Per germline, CDR1 MNHEY and CDR2 SMNVEV (reference sequence). Between the trimmed V and J ends, which lost 2 bases and 4 bases, there was a span of 14 bases. The CDR3 contains 16 residues. CDR3 DNA: TGTGCCAGCAGTTTAGTAGCCACAGCTTCCACCGGGGAGCTGTTTTTT. This sequence encodes CASSLVATASTGELFF.